This TCR beta chain is from a study of beta chain features in type 1 diabetes. Turning to the study itself: Cells sorted and examined across all samples totaled 107,917,701.

Deletions cut 5 bases from V and 2 bases from J, with 10 bases between. Germline-derived CDR1 and CDR2 are SQVTM and ANQGSEA. The CDR3 is 13 amino acids. All of the isolated RNA was reverse transcribed, so expressed TCRB transcripts were sequenced. The repertoire was sequenced with immunoSEQ multiplex PCR; TCRdb's copy has only in-frame clones and lacks some. The sample contains 450,000 to 550,000 clones, 30% of which appear only once. The chain uses TRBV29-1 and TRBJ1-5; D may be TRBD1 (5 bases). This TCR was sampled from a man between 18 and 29 years old in good health. Source material: naive CD4+ T cells from blood. In nucleotides, the CDR3 is TGCAGCGTTCGGGGCGAGGGCAATCAGCCCCAGCATTTT. Protein sequence: CSVRGEGNQPQHF.